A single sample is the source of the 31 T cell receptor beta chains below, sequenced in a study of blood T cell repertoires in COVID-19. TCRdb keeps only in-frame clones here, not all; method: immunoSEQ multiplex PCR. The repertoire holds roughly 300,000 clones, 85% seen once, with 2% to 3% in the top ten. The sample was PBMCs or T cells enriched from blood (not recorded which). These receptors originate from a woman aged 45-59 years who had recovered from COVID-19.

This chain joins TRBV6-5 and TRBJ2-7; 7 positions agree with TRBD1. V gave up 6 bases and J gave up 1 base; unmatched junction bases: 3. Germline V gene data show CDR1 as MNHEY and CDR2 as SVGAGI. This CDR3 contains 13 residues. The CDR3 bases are TGTGCCAGCAGATTGACAGGGTCCTACGAGCAGTACTTC. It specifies CASRLTGSYEQYF.

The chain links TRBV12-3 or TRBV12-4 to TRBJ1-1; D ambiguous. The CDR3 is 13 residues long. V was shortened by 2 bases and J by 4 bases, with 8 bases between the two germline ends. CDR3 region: CASSLFEATEAFF. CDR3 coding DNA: TGTGCCAGCAGTTTATTCGAAGCCACTGAAGCTTTCTTT.

The CDR3 sequence is CASSQDLTQPQHF. CDR3 coding DNA: TGCGCCAGCAGCCAAGATCTAACTCAGCCCCAGCATTTT. The rearrangement links TRBV4-3 to TRBJ1-5; D unclear. V shed 0 bases and J shed 6 bases, with 6 bases lying between them. The V gene's germline CDR1 is LGHNA and CDR2 YSLEER. The CDR3 is made up of 13 amino acids.

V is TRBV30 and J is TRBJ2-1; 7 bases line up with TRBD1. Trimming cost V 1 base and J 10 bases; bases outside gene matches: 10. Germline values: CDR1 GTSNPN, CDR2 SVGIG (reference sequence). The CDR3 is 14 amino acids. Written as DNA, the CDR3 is TGTGCCTGGAGTGAGGGGGCCTCCTATCAGGAGCAGTTCTTC. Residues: CAWSEGASYQEQFF. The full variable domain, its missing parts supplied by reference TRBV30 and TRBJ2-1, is SQTIHQWPATLVQPVGSPLSLECTVEGTSNPNLYWYRQAAGRGLQLLFYSVGIGQISSEVPQNLSASRPQDRQFILSSKKLLLSDSGFYLCAWSEGASYQEQFFGPGTRLTVL.

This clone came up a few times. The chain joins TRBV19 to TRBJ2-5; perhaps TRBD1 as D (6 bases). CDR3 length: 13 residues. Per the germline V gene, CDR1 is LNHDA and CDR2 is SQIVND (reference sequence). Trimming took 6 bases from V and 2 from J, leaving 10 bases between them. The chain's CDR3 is CASSKDRQETQYF. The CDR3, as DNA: TGTGCCAGTAGCAAGGACAGACAAGAGACCCAGTACTTC.

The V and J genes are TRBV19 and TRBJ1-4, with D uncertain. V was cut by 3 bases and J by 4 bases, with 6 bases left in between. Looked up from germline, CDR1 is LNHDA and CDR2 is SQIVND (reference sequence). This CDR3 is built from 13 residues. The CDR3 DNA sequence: TGTGCCAGTAGTATGAACAATAATGAAAAACTGTTTTTT. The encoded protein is CASSMNNNEKLFF.

The CDR3 spells CASSVEAGWETQYF. CDR3 DNA: TGTGCCAGCAGCGTAGAGGCAGGGTGGGAGACCCAGTACTTC. The chain links TRBV9 to TRBJ2-5, with D possibly matching TRBD1 (5 bases). The germline gives CDR1 SGDLS, CDR2 YYNGEE. CDR3 length: 14 amino acids. Trimming pared 0 bases from V and 5 bases from J, leaving 11 bases between. The full variable domain, with the rest looked up from reference TRBV9 and TRBJ2-5, is DSGVTQTPKHLITATGQRVTLRCSPRSGDLSVYWYQQSLDQGLQFLIQYYNGEERAKGNILERFSAQQFPDLHSELNLSSLELGDSALYFCASSVEAGWETQYFGPGTRLLVL.

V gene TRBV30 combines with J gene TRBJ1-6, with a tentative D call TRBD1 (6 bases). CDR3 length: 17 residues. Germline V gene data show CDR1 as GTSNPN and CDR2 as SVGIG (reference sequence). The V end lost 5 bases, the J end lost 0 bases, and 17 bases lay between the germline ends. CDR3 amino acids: CAWCPGHLTSYNSPLHF. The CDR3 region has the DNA TGTGCCTGGTGCCCGGGACATCTCACCTCCTATAATTCACCCCTCCACTTT.

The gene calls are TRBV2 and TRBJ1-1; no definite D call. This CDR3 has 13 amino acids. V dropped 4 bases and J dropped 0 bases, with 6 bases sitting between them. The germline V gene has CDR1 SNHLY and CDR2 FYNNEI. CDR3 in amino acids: CASSGHMNTEAFF. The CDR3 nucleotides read TGTGCCAGCAGTGGACATATGAACACTGAAGCTTTCTTT.

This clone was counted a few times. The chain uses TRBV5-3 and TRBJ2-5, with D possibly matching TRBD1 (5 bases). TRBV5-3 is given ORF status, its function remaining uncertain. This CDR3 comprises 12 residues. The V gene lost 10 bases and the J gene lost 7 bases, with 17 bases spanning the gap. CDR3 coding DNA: TGTGCCGTTAGGGCGGTTCAGGGGACCCAGTACTTC. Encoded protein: CAVRAVQGTQYF.

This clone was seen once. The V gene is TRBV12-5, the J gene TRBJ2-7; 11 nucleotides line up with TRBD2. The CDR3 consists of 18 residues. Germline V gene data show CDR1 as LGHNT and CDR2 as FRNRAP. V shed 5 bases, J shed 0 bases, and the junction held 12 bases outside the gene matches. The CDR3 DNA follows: TGTGCTAGTGGTGACCCGACTAGCGGGGACAGAAGCTCCTACGAGCAGTACTTC. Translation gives CASGDPTSGDRSSYEQYF.

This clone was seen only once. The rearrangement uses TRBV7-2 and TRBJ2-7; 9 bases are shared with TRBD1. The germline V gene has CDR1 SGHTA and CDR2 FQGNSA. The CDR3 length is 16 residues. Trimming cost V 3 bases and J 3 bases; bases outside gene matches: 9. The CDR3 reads CASSFLPPGQGYEQYF. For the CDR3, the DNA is TGTGCCAGCAGCTTCCTTCCACCGGGACAGGGCTACGAGCAGTACTTC.

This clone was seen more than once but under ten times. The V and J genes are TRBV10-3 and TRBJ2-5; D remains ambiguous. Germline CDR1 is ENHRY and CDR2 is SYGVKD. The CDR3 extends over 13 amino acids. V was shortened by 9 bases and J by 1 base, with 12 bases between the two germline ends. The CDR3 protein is CAISNRVQETQYF. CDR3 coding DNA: TGTGCCATTTCGAACCGGGTCCAAGAGACCCAGTACTTC.

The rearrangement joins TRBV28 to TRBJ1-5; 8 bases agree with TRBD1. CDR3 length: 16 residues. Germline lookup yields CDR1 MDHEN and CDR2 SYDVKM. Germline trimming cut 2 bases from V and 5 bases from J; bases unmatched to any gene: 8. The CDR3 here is CASSLTSGGLHQPQHF. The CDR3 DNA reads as TGTGCCAGCAGTTTAACCTCAGGGGGCCTGCATCAGCCCCAGCATTTT.

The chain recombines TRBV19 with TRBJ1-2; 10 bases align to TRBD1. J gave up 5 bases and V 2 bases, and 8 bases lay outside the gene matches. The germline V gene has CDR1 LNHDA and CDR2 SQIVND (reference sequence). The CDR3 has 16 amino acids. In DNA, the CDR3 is TGTGCCAGTAGTATATACCGGGACAGGGGCACGTATGGCTACACCTTC. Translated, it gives CASSIYRDRGTYGYTF. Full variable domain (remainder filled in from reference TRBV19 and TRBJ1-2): DGGITQSPKYLFRKEGQNVTLSCEQNLNHDAMYWYRQDPGQGLRLIYYSQIVNDFQKGDIAEGYSVSREKKESFPLTVTSAQKNPTAFYLCASSIYRDRGTYGYTFGSGTRLTVV.

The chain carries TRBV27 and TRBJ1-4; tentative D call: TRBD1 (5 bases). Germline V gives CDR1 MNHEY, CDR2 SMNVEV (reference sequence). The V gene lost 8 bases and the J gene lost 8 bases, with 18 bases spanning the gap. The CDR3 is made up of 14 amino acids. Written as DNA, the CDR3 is TGTGCCAGCCCCAAGGGGCACCTCATGGAAAAACTGTTTTTT. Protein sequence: CASPKGHLMEKLFF.

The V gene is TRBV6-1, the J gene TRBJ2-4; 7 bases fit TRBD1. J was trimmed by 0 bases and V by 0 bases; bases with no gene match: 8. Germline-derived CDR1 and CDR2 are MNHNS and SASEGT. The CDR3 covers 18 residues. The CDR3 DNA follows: TGTGCCAGCAGTGAAGCTCCGGGACAGACACTAGCCAAAAACATTCAGTACTTC. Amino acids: CASSEAPGQTLAKNIQYF.

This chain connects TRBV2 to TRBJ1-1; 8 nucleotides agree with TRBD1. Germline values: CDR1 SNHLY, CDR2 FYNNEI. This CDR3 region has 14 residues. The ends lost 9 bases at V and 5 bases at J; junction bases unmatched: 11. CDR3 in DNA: TGTGCCAGTACAGCAGGGGGCGGATGGACTGAAGCTTTCTTT. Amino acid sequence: CASTAGGGWTEAFF.

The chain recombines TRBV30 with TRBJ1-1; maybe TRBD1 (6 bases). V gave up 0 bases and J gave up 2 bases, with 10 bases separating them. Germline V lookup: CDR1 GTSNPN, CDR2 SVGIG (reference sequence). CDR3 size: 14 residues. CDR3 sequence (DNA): TGTGCCTGGAGTGTCAAGGACAGAAACACTGAAGCTTTCTTT. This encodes CAWSVKDRNTEAFF. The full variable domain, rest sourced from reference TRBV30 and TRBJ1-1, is SQTIHQWPATLVQPVGSPLSLECTVEGTSNPNLYWYRQAAGRGLQLLFYSVGIGQISSEVPQNLSASRPQDRQFILSSKKLLLSDSGFYLCAWSVKDRNTEAFFGQGTRLTVV.

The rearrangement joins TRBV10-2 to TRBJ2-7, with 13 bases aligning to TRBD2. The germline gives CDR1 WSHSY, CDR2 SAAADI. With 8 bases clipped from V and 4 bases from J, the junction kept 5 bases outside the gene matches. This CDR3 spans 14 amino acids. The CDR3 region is CASRGLAGVYEQYF. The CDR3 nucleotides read TGCGCCAGCCGAGGACTAGCGGGAGTATACGAGCAGTACTTC.

CDR3 in DNA: TGTGCCAGTAGTATGGGGCCTGGCGGGCCAAGCGGGGGCTACACCTTC. Its translation: CASSMGPGGPSGGYTF. The chain links TRBV19 to TRBJ1-2, with a tentative D call TRBD1 (5 bases). The germline V gene has CDR1 LNHDA and CDR2 SQIVND (reference sequence). This CDR3 region has 16 residues. The V end lost 3 bases, the J end lost 8 bases, and 22 bases lay between the germline ends.

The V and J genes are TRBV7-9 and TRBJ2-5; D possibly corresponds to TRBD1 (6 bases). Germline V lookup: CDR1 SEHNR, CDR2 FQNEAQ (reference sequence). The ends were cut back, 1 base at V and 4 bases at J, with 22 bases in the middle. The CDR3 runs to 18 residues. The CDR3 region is CASSLEFLRGSQAETQYF. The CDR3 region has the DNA TGTGCCAGCAGCTTAGAATTTCTTAGGGGGTCACAGGCAGAGACCCAGTACTTC.

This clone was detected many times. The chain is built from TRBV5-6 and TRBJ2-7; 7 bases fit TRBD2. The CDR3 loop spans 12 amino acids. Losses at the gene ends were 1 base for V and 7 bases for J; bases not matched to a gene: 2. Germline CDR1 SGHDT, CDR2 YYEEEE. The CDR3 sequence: CASSLFGREQYF. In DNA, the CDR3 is TGTGCCAGCAGCTTGTTCGGGAGGGAGCAGTACTTC.

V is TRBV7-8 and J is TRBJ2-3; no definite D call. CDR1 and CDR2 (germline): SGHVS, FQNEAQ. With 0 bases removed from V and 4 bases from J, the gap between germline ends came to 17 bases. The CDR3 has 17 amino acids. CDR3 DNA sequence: TGTGCCAGCAGCTTAGCAGGTAGCAGCCGACCTGCAGATACGCAGTATTTT. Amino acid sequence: CASSLAGSSRPADTQYF.

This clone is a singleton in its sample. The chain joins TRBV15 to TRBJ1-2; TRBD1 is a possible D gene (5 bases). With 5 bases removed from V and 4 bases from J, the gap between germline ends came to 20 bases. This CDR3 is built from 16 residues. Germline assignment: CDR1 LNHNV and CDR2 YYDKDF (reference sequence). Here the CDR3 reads CATSGGRVHSGYGYTF. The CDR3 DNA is TGTGCCACCAGCGGGGGGAGGGTCCACTCGGGCTATGGCTACACCTTC.

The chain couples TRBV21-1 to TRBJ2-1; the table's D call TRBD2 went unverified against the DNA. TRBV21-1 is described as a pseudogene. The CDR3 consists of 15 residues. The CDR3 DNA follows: TGTGCCAGCAGCAAAAGGAGGGAGGGGACACTGGAGCAGTTCTTC. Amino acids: CASSKRREGTLEQFF.

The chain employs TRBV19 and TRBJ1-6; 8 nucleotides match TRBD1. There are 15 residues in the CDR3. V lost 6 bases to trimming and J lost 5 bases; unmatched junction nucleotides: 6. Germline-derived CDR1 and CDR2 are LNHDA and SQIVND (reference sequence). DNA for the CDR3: TGTGCCAGTAGACGAACAGGGGGTGATAATTCACCCCTCCACTTT. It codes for CASRRTGGDNSPLHF. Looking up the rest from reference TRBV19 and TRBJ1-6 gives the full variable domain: DGGITQSPKYLFRKEGQNVTLSCEQNLNHDAMYWYRQDPGQGLRLIYYSQIVNDFQKGDIAEGYSVSREKKESFPLTVTSAQKNPTAFYLCASRRTGGDNSPLHFGNGTRLTVT.

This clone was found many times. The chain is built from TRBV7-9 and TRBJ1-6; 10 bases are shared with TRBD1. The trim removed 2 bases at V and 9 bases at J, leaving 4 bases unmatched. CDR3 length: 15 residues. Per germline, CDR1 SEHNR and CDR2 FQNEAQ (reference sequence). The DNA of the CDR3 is TGTGCCAGCAGCTTAATAGGACAGGGGGGTTCACCCCTCCACTTT. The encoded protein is CASSLIGQGGSPLHF.

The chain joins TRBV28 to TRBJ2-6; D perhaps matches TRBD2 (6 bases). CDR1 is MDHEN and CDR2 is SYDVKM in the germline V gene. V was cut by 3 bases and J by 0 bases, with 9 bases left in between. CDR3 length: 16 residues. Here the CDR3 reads CASSLLGGSGANVLTF. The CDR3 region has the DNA TGTGCCAGCAGTTTGCTGGGGGGCTCTGGGGCCAACGTCCTGACTTTC.

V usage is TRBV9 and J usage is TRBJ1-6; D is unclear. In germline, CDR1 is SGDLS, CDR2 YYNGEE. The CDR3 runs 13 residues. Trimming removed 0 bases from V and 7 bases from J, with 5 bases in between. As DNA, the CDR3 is TGTGCCAGCAGCGTAGGAGGCAATTCACCCCTCCACTTT. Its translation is CASSVGGNSPLHF.

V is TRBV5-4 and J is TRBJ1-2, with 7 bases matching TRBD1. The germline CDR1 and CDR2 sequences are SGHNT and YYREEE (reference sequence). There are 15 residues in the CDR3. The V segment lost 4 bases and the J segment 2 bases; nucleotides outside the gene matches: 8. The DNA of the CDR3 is TGTGCCAGCAGCCTCAACAGGGGAATGAACTATGGCTACACCTTC. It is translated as CASSLNRGMNYGYTF.